These 5 T cell receptor beta chains were all obtained from the same sample, sequenced in a study of molecular identifiers for immune sequencing clone quantification. One entry per CDR3 protein, called by TCRdb with MiXCR from the PCR reads. The sample holds approximately 550,000 distinct CDR3 sequences; roughly 26% are singletons and the top ten take under 0.8%. The sample comprised naive CD8+ T cells from blood, with Jurkat cell RNA spiked in. The subset: FACS-sorted CD8+CD4-CCR7+CD45RA+ naive T cells. The receptor set was obtained from a human donor in good health. Some libraries in this study had Jurkat cell RNA spiked in.

Comment on this clonotype: A much bigger clone sits one base away, suggesting this may be a read error. V is TRBV7-9 and J is TRBJ1-4; D might be TRBD1 (5 bases). Trimming cost V 4 bases and J 7 bases, with 13 bases left between them. Germline values: CDR1 SEHNR, CDR2 FQNEAQ (reference sequence). The CDR3 sequence is 14 residues long. Written as DNA, the CDR3 is TGTGCCAGCAGCTCGGGACGGAGTAGTGAAAAACTGTTTTTT. Translated: CASSSGRSSEKLFF.

This clonotype was recorded at least ten times. CDR3 coding DNA: TGCAGTGCTCGGGGTGGGTCCGAAGATACGCAGTATTTT. It encodes CSARGGSEDTQYF. The chain has TRBV20-1 and TRBJ2-3, with a possible D match to TRBD2 (5 bases). With 5 bases removed from V and 5 bases from J, the gap between germline ends came to 14 bases. In germline, CDR1 is DFQATT, CDR2 SNEGSKA (reference sequence). This CDR3 has 13 residues.

This clonotype was seen at least ten times. The J gene is TRBJ2-3, the V gene TRBV24-1; D may match TRBD1 or TRBD2 (5 bases each). This CDR3 has 15 residues. V was pared by 1 base and J by 6 bases, with 13 bases between. Germline V gene lookup returns CDR1 KGHDR and CDR2 SFDVKD. The CDR3 here is CATSDFQGARDTQYF. In DNA, the CDR3 is TGTGCCACCAGTGATTTCCAGGGAGCGAGGGATACGCAGTATTTT.

With respect to this clonotype: Germline and junction disagree at one end, which may indicate a read error. This rearrangement joins TRBV7-9 to TRBJ2-7; TRBD1 aligns across 9 bases. In germline, CDR1 is SEHNR, CDR2 FQNEAQ (reference sequence). The CDR3 extends over 13 amino acids. Here the CDR3 reads CAGSLGTGYEQYF. In DNA form, the CDR3 reads TGTGCCGGCAGCCTAGGGACAGGGTACGAGCAGTACTTC.

This clonotype has ten or more counts. The chain has TRBV5-1 and TRBJ2-3; D is undetermined. Germline CDR1 SGHRS, CDR2 YFSETQ. V lost 1 base to trimming and J lost 2 bases, with 11 bases between them. The length of the CDR3 is 15 residues. CDR3 nucleotides: TGCGCCAGCAGCTTGATAGCTCCCTTCACAGATACGCAGTATTTT. Protein product: CASSLIAPFTDTQYF.